This is a list of T cell receptor beta chains from one sample in a study of shared clonotypes between healthy human individuals. TCRdb's table, derived via immunoSEQ multiplex PCR, lists solely in-frame clones and lacks some. The repertoire consists of a few million clones, with 85% to 95% occurring once and the leading ten covering about 0.41%. Sequencing used naive CD4+ T cells from PBMCs. The origin of the receptors is a young man in good health. Some clones in this sample may be carry-over from other donors' samples. The CDR3 runs from the conserved cysteine through the conserved F or W. Fields, in order: V gene, J gene, clone size, D gene, CDR3 DNA, CDR3 protein. The D gene is left open where the match is weak. Size is stated for part of the rows, as once, few or many counts, or as a class when the clone is expanded.

TRBV5-4	TRBJ1-2	.	.	TGTGCCAGCAGCTCCCGGGGAGAGGGGAACTATGGCTACACCTTC	CASSSRGEGNYGYTF
TRBV4-2	TRBJ2-1	.	TRBD2	TGTGCCAGCAGCCAAGGTGGGCTAGCGGGAGTGGATGAGCAGTTCTTC	CASSQGGLAGVDEQFF
TRBV18	TRBJ1-1	.	.	TGTGCCAGCTCACCACGCTCCCGACCTTCCGGGAGGACTGAAGCTTTCTTT	CASSPRSRPSGRTEAFF
TRBV10-1	TRBJ1-1	.	TRBD1	TGCGCCAGCAGTGAGTCTTGGACAGGGACTGAAGCTTTCTTT	CASSESWTGTEAFF
TRBV25-1	TRBJ2-1	once	.	TGTGCCAGCATGTCTGAAAACAATGAGCAGTTCTTC	CASMSENNEQFF
TRBV28	TRBJ2-4	.	.	TGTGCCAGCACTCGAACAGGGATTCAGTACTTC	CASTRTGIQYF
TRBV28	TRBJ2-5	.	.	TGTGCCAGCAGTACAGACCACCCAGAGACCCAGTACTTC	CASSTDHPETQYF
TRBV29-1	TRBJ1-1	few	.	TGCAGCGTTGAACCTATTTCACGGGGGGCTATTGAAGCTTTCTTT	CSVEPISRGAIEAFF
TRBV29-1	TRBJ1-4	.	TRBD1	TGCAGCGTTGTCGGGACAGGATTTGAAAAACTGTTTTTT	CSVVGTGFEKLFF
TRBV28	TRBJ1-1	few	TRBD1	TGTGCCAGCAGTTCCGGGACAGGGGCGCTGGCTTTCTTT	CASSSGTGALAFF
TRBV11-2	TRBJ2-5	.	TRBD2	TGTGCCAGCAGCTTCAGGTCGGGAGGGCCTGAGACCCAGTACTTC	CASSFRSGGPETQYF
TRBV5-1	TRBJ2-2	.	TRBD1	TGCGCCAGTAGGACAGGGCCTCCCGACACCGGGGAGCTGTTTTTT	CASRTGPPDTGELFF
TRBV18	TRBJ2-7	.	TRBD2	TGTGCCAGCTCACCGAGACTAGCGGGAGAAACCGAGCAGTACTTC	CASSPRLAGETEQYF
TRBV27	TRBJ2-3	.	TRBD1	TGTGCCAGCAGTTTCCACCCGACAGGGGGAGATACGCAGTATTTT	CASSFHPTGGDTQYF
TRBV4-1	TRBJ2-3	once	TRBD1	TGCGCCAGCAGCCAAGTAGGGGGCTGGGGGAAGAGGCAGTATTTT	CASSQVGGWGKRQYF
TRBV11-2	TRBJ2-5	.	.	TGTGCCAGCAGCTTAGATGGGAGGCAGGGCCAAGAGACCCAGTACTTC	CASSLDGRQGQETQYF
TRBV2	TRBJ1-1	.	.	TGTGCCAGCAGTGAAGCGCTTTGGGTGATGAACACTGAAGCTTTCTTT	CASSEALWVMNTEAFF
TRBV11-1	TRBJ2-7	.	.	TGTGCCAGCAGCCCCCGGTGGCTATCCTACGAGCAGTACTTC	CASSPRWLSYEQYF
TRBV5-5	TRBJ1-2	.	TRBD1	TGTGCCAGCAGCTTGATGGACAGGGGGACCTTC	CASSLMDRGTF
TRBV9	TRBJ2-1	.	.	TGTGCCAGCAGCGTAGGGGGCGCGTATAATGAGCAGTTCTTC	CASSVGGAYNEQFF
TRBV6-5	TRBJ2-5	.	.	TGTGCCAGCAGTTACCGAGACAGCTACCAAGAGACCCAGTACTTC	CASSYRDSYQETQYF
TRBV5-4	TRBJ2-3	.	.	TGTGCCAGCAGCCCCTCCAGGGGTGGCACAGATACGCAGTATTTT	CASSPSRGGTDTQYF
TRBV28	TRBJ2-1	.	.	TGTGCCAGCAGTTTGGGGGGCTCCTCCTACAATGAGCAGTTCTTC	CASSLGGSSYNEQFF
TRBV30	TRBJ2-7	.	TRBD2	TGTGCCTGGAGCATACTAGCGGGAGTCCCCTACGAGCAGTACTTC	CAWSILAGVPYEQYF
TRBV18	TRBJ1-5	.	TRBD1	TGTGCCAGCTCACGCGACCCGGGACAGGGCCAGCATTTT	CASSRDPGQGQHF
TRBV5-1	TRBJ1-4	.	.	TGCGCCAGCAACCCAGAGCCCCGGGGGGGGTCGGGAGAAAAACTGTTTTTT	CASNPEPRGGSGEKLFF
TRBV12-5	TRBJ2-5	.	TRBD1	TGTGCTAGTGGTTCGTCGACAGGGGTTGAGACCCAGTACTTC	CASGSSTGVETQYF
TRBV7-9	TRBJ2-3	.	.	TGTGCCAGCAGCTTTCCACAGGGAGGCACAGATACGCAGTATTTT	CASSFPQGGTDTQYF
TRBV7-6	TRBJ1-1	.	TRBD1	TGTGCCAGCAGCTTAGGGGGGACAGGGTCCATTCTCACTGAAGCTTTCTTT	CASSLGGTGSILTEAFF
TRBV7-2	TRBJ2-2	.	.	TGTGCCAGCAGCTCAAGCCTAGTTTCAGGGTCCGGGGAGCTGTTTTTT	CASSSSLVSGSGELFF
TRBV18	TRBJ2-7	.	.	TGTGCCAGCCGCAAATACAGGGATCTGGGCGAGCAGTACTTC	CASRKYRDLGEQYF
TRBV7-6	TRBJ2-7	.	.	TGTGCCAGCAGCTTAGACAGGGATGTTGAGCAGTACTTC	CASSLDRDVEQYF
TRBV18	TRBJ1-4	.	TRBD1	TGTGCCAGCTCACCAGACAGGGTGGGTGAAAAACTGTTTTTT	CASSPDRVGEKLFF
TRBV14	TRBJ2-1	.	.	TGTGCCAGCAGCCTTGACGGACGATGGTACAATGAGCAGTTCTTC	CASSLDGRWYNEQFF
TRBV10-3	TRBJ1-5	.	.	TGTGCCATCAGTGAGGAGTGGGGGGTCAATCAGCCCCAGCATTTT	CAISEEWGVNQPQHF
TRBV7-9	TRBJ2-5	.	TRBD2	TGTGCCAGCAGTCATCTCTACCGCGGGAGGGAAGAGACCCAGTACTTC	CASSHLYRGREETQYF
TRBV4-1	TRBJ2-7	.	.	TGCGCCAGCAGCCAAGGAATCAGAGTCTACGAGCAGTACTTC	CASSQGIRVYEQYF
TRBV19	TRBJ2-3	.	.	TGTGCCAGTAGTATAGGCGGGCTTGGGGATACGCAGTATTTT	CASSIGGLGDTQYF
TRBV18	TRBJ2-3	.	.	TGTGCCAGCTCACGACCCGGGTCGGGGGCCACAGATACGCAGTATTTT	CASSRPGSGATDTQYF
TRBV7-5	TRBJ1-5	.	.	TGTGCCAGAAGCTTCGGACAGTCCAATCAGCCCCAGCATTTT	CARSFGQSNQPQHF
TRBV29-1	TRBJ1-1	few	.	TGCAGCGTCGCCGGGACTTTTTGGAACACTGAAGCTTTCTTT	CSVAGTFWNTEAFF
TRBV5-1	TRBJ2-6	.	TRBD1	TGCGCCAGCTCCCGCGGGCAGGGGGTATACTCTGGGGCCAACGTCCTGACTTTC	CASSRGQGVYSGANVLTF
TRBV9	TRBJ1-1	.	.	TGTGCCAGCAGCGTGGGGCAGGGGACTGAAGCTTTCTTT	CASSVGQGTEAFF
TRBV5-1	TRBJ2-5	.	TRBD2	TGCGCCAGCAGGGGACTAGCGTACCAAGAGACCCAGTACTTC	CASRGLAYQETQYF
TRBV5-6	TRBJ2-6	.	.	TGTGCCAGCAGCTTGCCCCGGACAGCCGGGGCCAACGTCCTGACTTTC	CASSLPRTAGANVLTF
TRBV18	TRBJ2-2	.	.	TGTGCCAGCTCACCACGGGCAGGGGCGGACACCGGGGAGCTGTTTTTT	CASSPRAGADTGELFF
TRBV6-5	TRBJ1-1	.	.	TGTGCCAGCAGTTACACCGACAGGTCCCACACTGAAGCTTTCTTT	CASSYTDRSHTEAFF
TRBV20-1	TRBJ1-1	.	.	TGCAGTGCAAAAGGGAACACTGAAGCTTTCTTT	CSAKGNTEAFF
TRBV29-1	TRBJ2-3	.	TRBD2	TGCAGCGTCTCCAGGGACTACCCTAGCACAGATACGCAGTATTTT	CSVSRDYPSTDTQYF
TRBV21-1	TRBJ2-7	once	.	TGTGCCAGCAGCGTCCGGGCCGGGGGGTCCTACGAGCAGTACTTC	CASSVRAGGSYEQYF
TRBV7-3	TRBJ2-7	.	TRBD2	TGTGCCAGCAGCCCGACTAGCGGGATCGAGCAGTACTTC	CASSPTSGIEQYF
TRBV28	TRBJ2-2	.	.	TGTGCCAGCAGTTTCCTGCTGAACACCGGGGAGCTGTTTTTT	CASSFLLNTGELFF
TRBV27	TRBJ2-1	.	.	TGTGCCAGCAGGCCTCAGGGGTCTAAGGAGCAGTTCTTC	CASRPQGSKEQFF
TRBV19	TRBJ1-5	once	.	TGTGCCAGTAGTATAGATCGGGTTCAGCCCCAGCATTTT	CASSIDRVQPQHF
TRBV7-9	TRBJ2-3	.	.	TGTGCCAGCAGCTTAGCGACTGGATTTGATACGCAGTATTTT	CASSLATGFDTQYF
TRBV5-1	TRBJ2-7	.	TRBD2	TGCGCCAGCAGAGTAGCGGGAGATCGCTACGAGCAGTACTTC	CASRVAGDRYEQYF